The subject of this entry is one TCR beta chain. As yet, its antigen is unknown. Germline loops: CDR1 MDHEN, CDR2 SYDVKM. CDR3 length: 14 residues. V lost 7 bases and J 4 bases, leaving 15 bases between the germline ends. This record belongs to a study of immune evolution from preneoplasia to lung adenocarcinoma. The overall study: HLA loss of heterozygosity: about 7% AIS, about 14% MIA, around 33% ADC, none AAH.

Sequenced by immunoSEQ multiplex PCR; TCRdb stores in-frame clones only, minus some. This table has some 9,000 clones, 75% to 90% appearing once. Overall study findings and caveats: Top clone frequencies peaked in normal lung, apparently declining through invasive adenocarcinoma. Compared with EGFR-mutant or double wild-type lesions, KRAS-mutant nodules were more clonal.

The chain is built from TRBV28 and TRBJ2-3, with a weak D call TRBD2 (5 bases). The receptor's source is a donor at least 70 years old with lung adenocarcinoma. The source material was FFPE minimally invasive lung adenocarcinoma tissue. The CDR3 sequence: CASTRPGKSDTQYF. The CDR3 nucleotides read TGTGCCAGCACCCGGCCGGGAAAGTCAGATACGCAGTATTTT.